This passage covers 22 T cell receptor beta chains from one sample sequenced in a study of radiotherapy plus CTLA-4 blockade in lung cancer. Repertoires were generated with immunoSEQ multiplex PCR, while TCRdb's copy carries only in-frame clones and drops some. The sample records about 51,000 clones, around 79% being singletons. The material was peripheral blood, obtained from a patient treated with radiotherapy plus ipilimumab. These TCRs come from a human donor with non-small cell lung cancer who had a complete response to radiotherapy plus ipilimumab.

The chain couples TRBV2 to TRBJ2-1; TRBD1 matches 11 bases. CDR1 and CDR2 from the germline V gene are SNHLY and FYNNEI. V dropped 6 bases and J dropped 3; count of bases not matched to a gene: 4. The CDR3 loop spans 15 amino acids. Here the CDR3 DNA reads TGTGCCAGCAGGGGGGGGACAGGGGGCTACAATGAGCAGTTCTTC. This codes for CASRGGTGGYNEQFF.

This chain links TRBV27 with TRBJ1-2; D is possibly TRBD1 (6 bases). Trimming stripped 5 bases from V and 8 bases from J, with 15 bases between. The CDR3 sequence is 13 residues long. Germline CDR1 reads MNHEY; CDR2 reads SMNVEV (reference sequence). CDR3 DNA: TGTGCCAGCAGTACAAATTGGGACACCGGCTACACCTTC. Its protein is CASSTNWDTGYTF.

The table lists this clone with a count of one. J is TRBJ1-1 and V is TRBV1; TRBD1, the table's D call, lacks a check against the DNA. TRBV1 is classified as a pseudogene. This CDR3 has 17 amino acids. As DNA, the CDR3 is TGCACCAGCAGCCAAGAGGCCTCGAGGACAGGGGTCACTGAAGCTTTCTTT. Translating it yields CTSSQEASRTGVTEAFF.

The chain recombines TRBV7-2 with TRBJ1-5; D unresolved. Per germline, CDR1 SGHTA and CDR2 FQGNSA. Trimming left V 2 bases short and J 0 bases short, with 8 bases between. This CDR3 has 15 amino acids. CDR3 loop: CASSLFEGSNQPQHF. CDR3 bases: TGTGCCAGCAGCTTATTCGAGGGTAGCAATCAGCCCCAGCATTTT. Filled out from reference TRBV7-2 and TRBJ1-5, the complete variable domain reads GAGVSQSPSNKVTEKGKDVELRCDPISGHTALYWYRQSLGQGLEFLIYFQGNSAPDKSGLPSDRFSAERTGGSVSTLTIQRTQQEDSAVYLCASSLFEGSNQPQHFGDGTRLSIL.

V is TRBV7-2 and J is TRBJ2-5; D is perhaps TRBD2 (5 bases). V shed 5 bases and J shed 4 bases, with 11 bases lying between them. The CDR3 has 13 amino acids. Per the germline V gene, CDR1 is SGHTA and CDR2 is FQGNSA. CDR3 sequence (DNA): TGTGCCAGCAGCCGTCAACTAGGAGAGACCCAGTACTTC. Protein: CASSRQLGETQYF.

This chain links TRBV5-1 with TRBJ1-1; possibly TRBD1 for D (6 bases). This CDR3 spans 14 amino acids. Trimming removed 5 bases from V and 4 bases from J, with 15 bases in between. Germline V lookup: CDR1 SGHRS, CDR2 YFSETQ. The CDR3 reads CASRPRSGATEAFF. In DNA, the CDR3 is TGCGCCAGCAGACCAAGGTCAGGGGCCACTGAAGCTTTCTTT.

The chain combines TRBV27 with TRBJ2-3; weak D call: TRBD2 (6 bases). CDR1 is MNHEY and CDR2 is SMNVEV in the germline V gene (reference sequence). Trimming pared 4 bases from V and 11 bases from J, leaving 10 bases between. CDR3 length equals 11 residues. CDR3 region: CASSSRGRQYF. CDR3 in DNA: TGTGCCAGCAGTTCCCGGGGGAGGCAGTATTTT.

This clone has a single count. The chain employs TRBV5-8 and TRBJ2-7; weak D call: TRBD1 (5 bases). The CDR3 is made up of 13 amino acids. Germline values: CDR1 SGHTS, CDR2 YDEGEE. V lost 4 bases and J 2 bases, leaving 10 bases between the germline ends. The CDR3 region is CASSTDSTYEQYF. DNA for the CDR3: TGTGCCAGCAGCACTGACAGTACCTACGAGCAGTACTTC.

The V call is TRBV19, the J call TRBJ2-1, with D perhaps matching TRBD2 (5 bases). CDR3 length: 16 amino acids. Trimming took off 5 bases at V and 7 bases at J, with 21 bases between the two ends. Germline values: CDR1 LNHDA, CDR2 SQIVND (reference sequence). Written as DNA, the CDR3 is TGTGCCAGTAGTTCCCCCCGGAGCGGTCTTGGAAATGAGCAGTTCTTC. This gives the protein CASSSPRSGLGNEQFF. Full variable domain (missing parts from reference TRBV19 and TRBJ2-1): DGGITQSPKYLFRKEGQNVTLSCEQNLNHDAMYWYRQDPGQGLRLIYYSQIVNDFQKGDIAEGYSVSREKKESFPLTVTSAQKNPTAFYLCASSSPRSGLGNEQFFGPGTRLTVL.

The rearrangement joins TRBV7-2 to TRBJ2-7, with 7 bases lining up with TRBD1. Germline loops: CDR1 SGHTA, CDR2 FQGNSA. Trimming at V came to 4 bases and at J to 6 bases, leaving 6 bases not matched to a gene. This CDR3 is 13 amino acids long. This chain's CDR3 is CASSSTGDTEQYF. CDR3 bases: TGTGCCAGCAGCTCCACAGGGGATACCGAGCAGTACTTC.

The CDR3 loop is CAFLTGVFYNEQFF. CDR3 DNA sequence: TGTGCCTTCCTGACAGGGGTCTTTTACAATGAGCAGTTCTTC. The rearrangement links TRBV30 to TRBJ2-1; 8 nucleotides agree with TRBD1. The V gene's germline CDR1 is GTSNPN and CDR2 SVGIG (reference sequence). The junction had 9 bases not matched to a gene; V was cut back by 7 bases and J by 4 bases. This CDR3 has 14 amino acids.

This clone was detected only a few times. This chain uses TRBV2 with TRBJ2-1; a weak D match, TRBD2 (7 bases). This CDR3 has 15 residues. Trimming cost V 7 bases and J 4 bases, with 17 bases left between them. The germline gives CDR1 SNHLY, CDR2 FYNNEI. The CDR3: CASKGDGTIYNEQFF. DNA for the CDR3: TGTGCCAGCAAGGGGGACGGGACTATTTACAATGAGCAGTTCTTC.

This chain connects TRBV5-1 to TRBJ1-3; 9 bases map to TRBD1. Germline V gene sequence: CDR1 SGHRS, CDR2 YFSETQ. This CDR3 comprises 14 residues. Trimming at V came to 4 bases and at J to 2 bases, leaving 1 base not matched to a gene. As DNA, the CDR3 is TGCGCCAGCAGCCGGGACAGGGCTGGAAACACCATATATTTT. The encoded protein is CASSRDRAGNTIYF.

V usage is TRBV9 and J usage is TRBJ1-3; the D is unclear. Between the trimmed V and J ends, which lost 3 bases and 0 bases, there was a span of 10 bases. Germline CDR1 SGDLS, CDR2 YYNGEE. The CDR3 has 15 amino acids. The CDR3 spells CASSAGRSSGNTIYF. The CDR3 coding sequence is TGTGCCAGCAGCGCCGGTAGGAGCTCTGGAAACACCATATATTTT.

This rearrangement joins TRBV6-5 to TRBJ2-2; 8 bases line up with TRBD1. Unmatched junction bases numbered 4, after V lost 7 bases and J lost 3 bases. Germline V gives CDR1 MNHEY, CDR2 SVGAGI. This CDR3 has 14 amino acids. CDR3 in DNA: TGTGCCAGCACCTGGACAGGGTACACCGGGGAGCTGTTTTTT. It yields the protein CASTWTGYTGELFF.

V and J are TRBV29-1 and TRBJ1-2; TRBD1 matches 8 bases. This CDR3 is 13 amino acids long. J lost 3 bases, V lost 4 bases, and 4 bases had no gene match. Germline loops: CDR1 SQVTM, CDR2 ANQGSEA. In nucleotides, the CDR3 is TGCAGCGTTGCCCAGACAGGGGACTATGGCTACACCTTC. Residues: CSVAQTGDYGYTF.

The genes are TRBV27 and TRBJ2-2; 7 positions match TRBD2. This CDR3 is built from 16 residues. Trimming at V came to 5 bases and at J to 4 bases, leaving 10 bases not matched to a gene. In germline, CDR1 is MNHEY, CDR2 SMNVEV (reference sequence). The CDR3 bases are TGTGCCAGCAGTCTACTCGCGGGAGTGGTCACCGGGGAGCTGTTTTTT. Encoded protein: CASSLLAGVVTGELFF.

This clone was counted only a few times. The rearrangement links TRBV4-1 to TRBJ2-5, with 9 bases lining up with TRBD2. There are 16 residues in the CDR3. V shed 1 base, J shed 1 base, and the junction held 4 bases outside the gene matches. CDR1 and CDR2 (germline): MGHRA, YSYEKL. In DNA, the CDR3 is TGCGCCAGCAGCCAAGGGGGTAGCGGGGGCCAAGAGACCCAGTACTTC. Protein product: CASSQGGSGGQETQYF.

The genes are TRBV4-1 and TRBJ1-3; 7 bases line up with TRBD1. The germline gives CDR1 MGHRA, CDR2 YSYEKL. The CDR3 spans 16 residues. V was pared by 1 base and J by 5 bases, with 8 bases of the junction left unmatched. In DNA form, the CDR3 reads TGCGCCAGCAGCCAAGGAATGGCTAGGGGGCGAAACACCATATATTTT. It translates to CASSQGMARGRNTIYF.

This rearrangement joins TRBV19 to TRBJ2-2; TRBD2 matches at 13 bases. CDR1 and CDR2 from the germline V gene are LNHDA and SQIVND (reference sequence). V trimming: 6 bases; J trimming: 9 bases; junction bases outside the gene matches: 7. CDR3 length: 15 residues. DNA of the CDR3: TGTGCCAGTAGCCCCCGGACTAGCGGGAGCTGGGAGCTGTTTTTT. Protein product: CASSPRTSGSWELFF. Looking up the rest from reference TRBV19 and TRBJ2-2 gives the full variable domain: DGGITQSPKYLFRKEGQNVTLSCEQNLNHDAMYWYRQDPGQGLRLIYYSQIVNDFQKGDIAEGYSVSREKKESFPLTVTSAQKNPTAFYLCASSPRTSGSWELFFGEGSRLTVL.

CDR3 region: CASSEFGAGWEQFF. The DNA of the CDR3 is TGTGCCAGCAGTGAATTTGGAGCGGGATGGGAGCAGTTCTTC. The chain combines TRBV25-1 with TRBJ2-1, with 7 nucleotides matching TRBD2. Trimming took 1 base from V and 10 from J; bases not matched to a gene: 7. Per germline, CDR1 MGHDK and CDR2 SYGVNS. The CDR3 runs to 14 residues.

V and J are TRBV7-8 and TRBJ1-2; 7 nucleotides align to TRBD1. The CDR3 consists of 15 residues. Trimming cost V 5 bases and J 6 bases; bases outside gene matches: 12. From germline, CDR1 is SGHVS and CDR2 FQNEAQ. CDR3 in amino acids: CASSLLRTGLNGYTF. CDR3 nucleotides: TGTGCCAGCAGCCTCCTACGGACAGGCTTAAATGGCTACACCTTC.